This entry lists 17 T cell receptor beta chains sequenced from one sample in a study of blood T cells in healthy people across ages. Through a sample-barcoded 5' primer and a J-beta primer mix, a second PCR was run for 7 to 11 cycles. One entry per CDR3 protein results from TCRdb running MiXCR on the 5' RACE reads. The data hold around 1,900,000 distinct CDR3 sequences, with about two fifths observed a single time. Source material: blood. These receptor sequences come from a human donor in good health.

The chain employs TRBV12-3 or TRBV12-4 and TRBJ1-1; D call uncertain. The CDR3 is 13 residues long. Trimming left V 3 bases short and J 3 bases short, with 8 bases between. Written as DNA, the CDR3 is TGTGCCAGCAGTTTTAATGAGGACACTGAAGCTTTCTTT. Translated, it gives CASSFNEDTEAFF.

The CDR3, as DNA: TGTGCCAGCAGTTTACTTCTCCAGGGGTCAGATACGCAGTATTTT. It translates to CASSLLLQGSDTQYF. The chain carries TRBV27 and TRBJ2-3; perhaps TRBD1 as D (6 bases). The CDR3 extends over 15 amino acids. Trimming removed 2 bases at V and 4 bases at J, with 13 bases between. CDR1 and CDR2 (germline): MNHEY, SMNVEV (reference sequence).

The CDR3 sequence: CASSLEPGTEYNEQFF. The CDR3 DNA reads as TGTGCCAGCAGCTTAGAGCCCGGGACAGAATACAATGAGCAGTTCTTC. The J gene is TRBJ2-1, the V gene TRBV7-2; 7 positions match TRBD1. The CDR3 has 16 residues. The germline V gene encodes CDR1 SGHTA and CDR2 FQGNSA. Losses at the gene ends were 1 base for V and 4 bases for J; bases not matched to a gene: 7.

This clonotype has ten or more counts. The chain employs TRBV7-2 and TRBJ1-4, with D perhaps matching TRBD1 (6 bases). Germline loops: CDR1 SGHTA, CDR2 FQGNSA. This CDR3 is 16 amino acids long. V was trimmed by 1 base and J by 7 bases, leaving 16 bases between them. This CDR3 reads CASSLGSTRGREKLFF. The CDR3 region has the DNA TGTGCCAGCAGCTTAGGTTCTACCCGGGGGCGTGAAAAACTGTTTTTT.

The chain recombines TRBV29-1 with TRBJ1-1; D ambiguous. CDR1 is SQVTM and CDR2 is ANQGSEA in the germline V gene. This CDR3 has 11 residues. V was pared by 5 bases and J by 5 bases, with 9 bases between. DNA of the CDR3: TGCAGCGTTACCACTCTGACTGAAGCTTTCTTT. The encoded protein is CSVTTLTEAFF.

This clonotype was observed a handful of times. The V and J genes are TRBV5-1 and TRBJ2-3, with D perhaps TRBD1 (5 bases). Trimming took 4 bases from V and 4 from J, leaving 19 bases between them. This CDR3 spans 16 amino acids. The V gene's germline CDR1 is SGHRS and CDR2 YFSETQ. The CDR3 protein is CASSLQVVRAADTQYF. CDR3 bases: TGCGCCAGCAGCCTGCAGGTCGTCAGGGCGGCAGATACGCAGTATTTT. The full variable domain, rest sourced from reference TRBV5-1 and TRBJ2-3, is KAGVTQTPRYLIKTRGQQVTLSCSPISGHRSVSWYQQTPGQGLQFLFEYFSETQRNKGNFPGRFSGRQFSNSRSEMNVSTLELGDSALYLCASSLQVVRAADTQYFGPGTRLTVL.

This clonotype was observed a few times. V usage is TRBV4-3 and J usage is TRBJ1-2; D remains ambiguous. Germline lookup yields CDR1 LGHNA and CDR2 YSLEER. The CDR3 contains 14 residues. V shed 0 bases and J shed 1 base, with 6 bases lying between them. The DNA of the CDR3 is TGCGCCAGCAGCCAAGACCCGATTAACTATGGCTACACCTTC. It specifies CASSQDPINYGYTF.

This chain links TRBV4-2 with TRBJ1-2; D is uncertain. Germline V gives CDR1 LGHNA, CDR2 YNFKEQ. V was clipped by 1 base and J by 3 bases, with 12 bases between them. There are 15 residues in the CDR3. For the CDR3, the DNA is TGTGCCAGCAGCCAAGTTTTCGAAGAGTACTATGGCTACACCTTC. As protein: CASSQVFEEYYGYTF.

This clonotype was counted between two and nine times. The chain couples TRBV7-9 to TRBJ1-2; D not certain. CDR3 length equals 12 residues. Per the germline V gene, CDR1 is SEHNR and CDR2 is FQNEAQ (reference sequence). V was clipped by 7 bases and J by 8 bases, with 14 bases between them. CDR3 sequence (DNA): TGTGCCAGCACCTCGGACCAGTTAGGCTACACCTTC. Its translation: CASTSDQLGYTF.

The chain joins TRBV10-3 to TRBJ2-5; the D is unclear. The J call may be wrong; the DNA end is better matched by TRBJ2-7. This CDR3 has 11 residues. Germline V gene sequence: CDR1 ENHRY, CDR2 SYGVKD. The CDR3 DNA reads as TGTGCCATCAGGGACGAGAACGAGCAGTACTTC. Its protein product is CAIRDENEQYF.

This chain links TRBV27 with TRBJ2-7; a possible D gene is TRBD1 (6 bases). CDR3 length: 16 amino acids. The ends were cut back, 5 bases at V and 8 bases at J, with 25 bases in the middle. Germline CDR1 MNHEY, CDR2 SMNVEV (reference sequence). The CDR3 is CASSPQGFSLPLQQYF. The CDR3 bases are TGTGCCAGCAGTCCACAGGGTTTCTCCCTTCCCCTACAGCAGTACTTC.

V usage is TRBV7-8 and J usage is TRBJ2-7; 9 bases map to TRBD1. Germline V CDR1 and CDR2: SGHVS, FQNEAQ. The length of the CDR3 is 14 residues. V trimming: 1 base; J trimming: 12 bases; junction bases outside the gene matches: 10. As DNA, the CDR3 is TGTGCCAGCAGCTTAGTACATCGGGGACAGGGTTCGTACTTC. Amino acids: CASSLVHRGQGSYF.

This chain joins TRBV7-2 and TRBJ2-7; TRBD1 is a possible D gene (5 bases). Germline CDR1 SGHTA, CDR2 FQGNSA. The CDR3 totals 16 residues. Trimming shortened V by 4 bases and J by 2 bases, and 18 bases separated the two germline ends. The chain's CDR3 is CASSYDLLTATYEQYF. The CDR3 coding sequence is TGTGCCAGCAGCTATGACCTTCTGACAGCAACCTACGAGCAGTACTTC. The full variable domain, in which reference TRBV7-2 and TRBJ2-7 provide the parts outside the CDR3, is GAGVSQSPSNKVTEKGKDVELRCDPISGHTALYWYRQSLGQGLEFLIYFQGNSAPDKSGLPSDRFSAERTGGSVSTLTIQRTQQEDSAVYLCASSYDLLTATYEQYFGPGTRLTVT.

The rearrangement uses TRBV5-6 and TRBJ1-5; no definite D call. CDR1 SGHDT and CDR2 YYEEEE come from the germline V gene. CDR3 length: 15 residues. V lost 2 bases, J lost 7 bases, and 16 bases lay in between. CDR3 region: CASSFLGSEPQPQHF. The CDR3 region has the DNA TGTGCCAGCAGCTTCCTTGGCAGCGAACCACAGCCCCAGCATTTT.

The CDR3 region has the DNA TGCGCCAGCAGCTTGTTGGCTAGCGGGGGTGCTGAGCAGTTCTTC. The encoded protein is CASSLLASGGAEQFF. This chain joins TRBV5-1 and TRBJ2-1, with TRBD2 identical over 10 bases. Germline values: CDR1 SGHRS, CDR2 YFSETQ. CDR3 length: 15 residues. V lost 1 base and J lost 9; bases outside the gene matches: 7.

This chain uses TRBV7-9 with TRBJ2-4; D not certain. With 2 bases removed from V and 13 bases from J, the gap between germline ends came to 21 bases. The CDR3 extends over 15 amino acids. Per germline, CDR1 SEHNR and CDR2 FQNEAQ (reference sequence). This chain's CDR3 is CASSLNGGVTGEQYF. DNA of the CDR3: TGTGCCAGCAGCTTAAACGGCGGAGTAACGGGTGAGCAGTACTTC.

This clonotype has at least ten counts. One end of the junction does not line up with germline, which may come from a read error. V usage is TRBV5-1 and J usage is TRBJ2-7, with TRBD2 as a possible D gene (5 bases). The CDR3 extends over 14 amino acids. CDR1 and CDR2 (germline): SGHRS, YFSETQ. This CDR3 is CASSLEGNSYEQYF. In DNA, the CDR3 is TGTGCCAGCAGCTTAGAGGGAAATTCCTACGAGCAGTACTTC.